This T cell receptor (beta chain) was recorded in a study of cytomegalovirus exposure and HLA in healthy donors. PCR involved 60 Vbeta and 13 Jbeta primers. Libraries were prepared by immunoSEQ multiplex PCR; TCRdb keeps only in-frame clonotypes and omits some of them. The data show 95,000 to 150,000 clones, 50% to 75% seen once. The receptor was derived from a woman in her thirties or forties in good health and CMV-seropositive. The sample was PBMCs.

This chain's CDR3 is CAWSVQRSEQYF. CDR3 bases: TGTGCCTGGAGTGTACAACGGAGCGAGCAGTACTTC. The chain employs TRBV30 and TRBJ2-7; D is unresolved. This CDR3 has 12 amino acids. With 0 bases removed from V and 6 bases from J, the gap between germline ends came to 9 bases. CDR1 is GTSNPN and CDR2 is SVGIG in the germline V gene (reference sequence).